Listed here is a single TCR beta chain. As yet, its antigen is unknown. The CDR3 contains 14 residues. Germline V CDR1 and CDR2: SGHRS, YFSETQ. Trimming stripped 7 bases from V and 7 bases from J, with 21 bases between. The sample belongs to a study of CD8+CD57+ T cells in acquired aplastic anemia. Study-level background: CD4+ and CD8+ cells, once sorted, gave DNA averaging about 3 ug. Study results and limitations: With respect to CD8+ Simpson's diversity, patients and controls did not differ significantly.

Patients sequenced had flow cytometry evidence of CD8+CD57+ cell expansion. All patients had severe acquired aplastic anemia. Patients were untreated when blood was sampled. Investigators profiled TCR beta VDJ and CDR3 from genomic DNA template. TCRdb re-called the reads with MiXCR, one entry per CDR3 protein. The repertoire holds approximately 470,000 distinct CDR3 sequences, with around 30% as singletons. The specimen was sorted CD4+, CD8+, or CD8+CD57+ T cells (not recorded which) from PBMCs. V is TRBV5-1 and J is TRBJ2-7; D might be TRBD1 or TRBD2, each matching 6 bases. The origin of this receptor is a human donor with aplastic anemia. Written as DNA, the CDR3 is TGCGCCAGCGGAGAACGGACAGAGGCGGGGGAGCAGTACTTC. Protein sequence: CASGERTEAGEQYF.